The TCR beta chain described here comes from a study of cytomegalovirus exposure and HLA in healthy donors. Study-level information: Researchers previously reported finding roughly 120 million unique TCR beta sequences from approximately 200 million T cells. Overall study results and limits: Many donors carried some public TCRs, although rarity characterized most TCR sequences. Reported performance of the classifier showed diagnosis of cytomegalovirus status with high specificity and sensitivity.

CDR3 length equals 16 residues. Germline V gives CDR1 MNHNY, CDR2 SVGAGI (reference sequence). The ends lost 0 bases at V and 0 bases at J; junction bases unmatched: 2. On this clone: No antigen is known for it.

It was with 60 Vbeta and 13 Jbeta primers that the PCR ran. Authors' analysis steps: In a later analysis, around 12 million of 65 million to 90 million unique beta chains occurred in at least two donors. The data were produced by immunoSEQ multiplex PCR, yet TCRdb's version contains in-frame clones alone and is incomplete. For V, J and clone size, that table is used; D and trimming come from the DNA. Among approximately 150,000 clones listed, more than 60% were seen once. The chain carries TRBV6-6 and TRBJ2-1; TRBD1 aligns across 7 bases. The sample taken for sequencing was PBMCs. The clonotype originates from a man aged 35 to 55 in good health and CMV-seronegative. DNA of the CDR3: TGTGCCAGCAGTTACTCGACAGGGTACTCCTACAATGAGCAGTTCTTC. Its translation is CASSYSTGYSYNEQFF.